This entry lists 2 T cell receptor beta chains sequenced from one sample in a study of cytomegalovirus exposure and HLA in healthy donors. The PCR was carried out with 60 Vbeta primers and 13 Jbeta primers. Only in-frame clones appear in the TCRdb table, and some are missing; sequencing was by immunoSEQ multiplex PCR. The table includes around 200,000 clones, around 74% detected once. Sequencing used PBMCs. These receptors originate from a female donor in good health and CMV-seronegative.

V is TRBV9 and J is TRBJ2-3; 8 bases align to TRBD2. Trimming cost V 0 bases and J 3 bases; bases outside gene matches: 15. The length of the CDR3 is 19 residues. Per germline, CDR1 SGDLS and CDR2 YYNGEE. CDR3 sequence reads: CASSVATGGFGGRTDTQYF. CDR3 DNA sequence: TGTGCCAGCAGCGTAGCTACGGGGGGGTTTGGGGGGCGTACAGATACGCAGTATTTT. The full variable domain, rest sourced from reference TRBV9 and TRBJ2-3, is DSGVTQTPKHLITATGQRVTLRCSPRSGDLSVYWYQQSLDQGLQFLIQYYNGEERAKGNILERFSAQQFPDLHSELNLSSLELGDSALYFCASSVATGGFGGRTDTQYFGPGTRLTVL.

This clone was detected only once. J is TRBJ2-2 and V is TRBV9; TRBD2 matches at 8 bases. The CDR3 sequence is 18 residues long. Germline assignment: CDR1 SGDLS and CDR2 YYNGEE. Germline trimming cut 0 bases from V and 2 bases from J; bases unmatched to any gene: 9. The CDR3 sequence: CASSVAQREGRNTGELFF. For the CDR3, the DNA is TGTGCCAGCAGCGTAGCGCAACGGGAGGGCCGAAACACCGGGGAGCTGTTTTTT.